What follows are 15 T cell receptor beta chains derived from one specimen sequenced in a study of cytomegalovirus exposure and HLA in healthy donors. Researchers ran the PCR with 60 Vbeta and 13 Jbeta primers. The assay was immunoSEQ multiplex PCR, and TCRdb's table has in-frame clones only and misses some. Counted here are under 200,000 clones, 68% occurring once; the ten biggest clones make up roughly 1.4%. The material sequenced was PBMCs. These receptors all stem from a man aged 50 to 59 in good health and CMV-seronegative.

The chain has TRBV28 and TRBJ2-7; maybe TRBD2 (6 bases). This CDR3 is built from 14 residues. Germline CDR1 MDHEN, CDR2 SYDVKM. Trimming removed 4 bases from V and 6 bases from J, with 16 bases in between. The CDR3 is CASSSAGPLSEQYF. The CDR3 nucleotides are TGTGCCAGCAGTTCGGCGGGACCTCTGAGCGAGCAGTACTTC.

This clone was detected only a few times. This chain links TRBV11-2 with TRBJ1-5; D may be TRBD1 (6 bases). The CDR3 runs 16 residues. V was shortened by 5 bases and J by 6 bases, with 20 bases between the two germline ends. Looked up from germline, CDR1 is SGHAT and CDR2 is FQNNGV. CDR3 in amino acids: CASSLSLNRVGQPQHF. CDR3 nucleotides: TGTGCCAGCAGCCTATCCCTTAACAGGGTAGGTCAGCCCCAGCATTTT.

The V and J genes are TRBV2 and TRBJ1-2; the D is unclear. Germline V gives CDR1 SNHLY, CDR2 FYNNEI. The CDR3 is made up of 12 amino acids. V lost 2 bases, J lost 4 bases, and 5 bases lay in between. The DNA of the CDR3 is TGTGCCAGCAGTGAACGGAGCTATGGCTACACCTTC. Translating it yields CASSERSYGYTF.

J is TRBJ2-7 and V is TRBV10-1, with 8 bases lining up with TRBD1. Germline-derived CDR1 and CDR2 are WNHNN and SYGVQD (reference sequence). This CDR3 is 13 amino acids long. With 3 bases clipped from V and 3 bases from J, the junction kept 1 base outside the gene matches. The DNA for the CDR3 is TGCGCCAGCAGTGATGGACAGGGCTACGAGCAGTACTTC. Translating it yields CASSDGQGYEQYF.

This chain links TRBV6-5 with TRBJ1-2; possible D gene TRBD1, 6 bases. V lost 7 bases to trimming and J lost 5 bases, with 11 bases between them. This CDR3 contains 12 residues. Looked up from germline, CDR1 is MNHEY and CDR2 is SVGAGI. CDR3 nucleotides: TGTGCCAGCACCACAGGGCGTTATGGCTACACCTTC. It specifies CASTTGRYGYTF.

The chain combines TRBV9 with TRBJ2-5, with a possible D match to TRBD1 (6 bases). The CDR3 consists of 14 residues. Germline V gives CDR1 SGDLS, CDR2 YYNGEE. Between the trimmed V and J ends, which lost 3 bases and 0 bases, there was a span of 9 bases. This CDR3 reads CASSAGQHQETQYF. The CDR3 coding sequence is TGTGCCAGCAGCGCCGGACAGCACCAAGAGACCCAGTACTTC.

The rearrangement joins TRBV5-4 to TRBJ2-5; 12 bases line up with TRBD2. This CDR3 has 16 amino acids. Trimming took 4 bases from V and 0 from J; bases not matched to a gene: 4. Germline loops: CDR1 SGHNT, CDR2 YYREEE (reference sequence). CDR3 DNA sequence: TGTGCCAGCAGCCTCGGGACTAGCGGGTACCAAGAGACCCAGTACTTC. Its protein product is CASSLGTSGYQETQYF.

The rearrangement joins TRBV29-1 to TRBJ1-2; 9 nucleotides line up with TRBD1. The CDR3 covers 14 residues. Germline V gene lookup returns CDR1 SQVTM and CDR2 ANQGSEA. V trimming: 6 bases; J trimming: 10 bases; junction bases outside the gene matches: 15. CDR3 region: CSVPTLGQGLDYTF. The CDR3 DNA sequence: TGCAGCGTGCCCACCCTGGGACAGGGTCTGGACTACACCTTC.

CDR3 coding DNA: TGTGCCAGCACAACAGGGGGAAACACTGAAGCTTTCTTT. This encodes CASTTGGNTEAFF. The rearrangement uses TRBV2 and TRBJ1-1; 8 bases match TRBD1. Germline-derived CDR1 and CDR2 are SNHLY and FYNNEI. The CDR3 spans 13 residues. V trimming: 7 bases; J trimming: 2 bases; junction bases outside the gene matches: 3.

This clone was seen a handful of times. V and J are TRBV19 and TRBJ2-3, with TRBD1 matching over 8 bases. Germline values: CDR1 LNHDA, CDR2 SQIVND (reference sequence). The CDR3 runs 13 residues. The V gene end was trimmed by 7 bases and the J gene end by 4 bases; junction bases not matched to a gene: 4. The CDR3 sequence: CASKDRVPDTQYF. The CDR3 DNA is TGTGCCAGTAAGGACAGGGTACCAGATACGCAGTATTTT.

This clone has more than one count but fewer than ten. Germline is not matched at one junction end, which may reflect a read error. The chain links TRBV6-1 to TRBJ2-1, with 9 positions matching TRBD1. Germline V lookup: CDR1 MNHNS, CDR2 SASEGT. The CDR3 sequence is 18 residues long. The CDR3 nucleotides are TGTGCCAGCAGGGAAGCTGGACAGGGGCGGACCCCGATATATGAGCAGTTCTTC. Amino acids: CASREAGQGRTPIYEQFF.

The chain has TRBV7-9 and TRBJ2-3; 12 bases match TRBD2. Germline trimming cut 1 base from V and 0 bases from J; bases unmatched to any gene: 5. The length of the CDR3 is 18 residues. CDR1 and CDR2 (germline): SEHNR, FQNEAQ (reference sequence). DNA of the CDR3: TGTGCCAGCAGCTTAGGTGCTAGCGGGGGGGTAAGCACAGATACGCAGTATTTT. Translated, it gives CASSLGASGGVSTDTQYF. The variable domain in full, completed from reference TRBV7-9 and TRBJ2-3, reads DTGVSQNPRHKITKRGQNVTFRCDPISEHNRLYWYRQTLGQGPEFLTYFQNEAQLEKSRLLSDRFSAERPKGSFSTLEIQRTEQGDSAMYLCASSLGASGGVSTDTQYFGPGTRLTVL.

This clone has a single count. This chain joins TRBV5-6 and TRBJ1-5; D is possibly TRBD1 (6 bases). Germline loops: CDR1 SGHDT, CDR2 YYEEEE. V lost 1 base and J lost 4, with 15 bases in between. This CDR3 is 16 amino acids long. Written as DNA, the CDR3 is TGTGCCAGCAGCTTGTATAGGACAGAGAAAAATCAGCCCCAGCATTTT. Its translation is CASSLYRTEKNQPQHF.

The chain links TRBV5-6 to TRBJ2-7; 7 bases are a match to TRBD1. V dropped 0 bases and J dropped 1; count of bases not matched to a gene: 7. There are 16 residues in the CDR3. Germline CDR1 SGHDT, CDR2 YYEEEE. CDR3: CASSLDYRGRSYEQYF. CDR3 coding DNA: TGTGCCAGCAGCTTGGATTACAGGGGAAGGTCCTACGAGCAGTACTTC.

This chain connects TRBV7-8 to TRBJ2-2; 9 bases are a match to TRBD1. Germline CDR1 SGHVS, CDR2 FQNEAQ. With 5 bases clipped from V and 7 bases from J, the junction kept 5 bases outside the gene matches. This CDR3 region has 14 residues. The CDR3 sequence: CASSGTGLSGELFF. CDR3 DNA sequence: TGTGCCAGCAGCGGGACAGGGTTGAGCGGGGAGCTGTTTTTT.